This T cell receptor beta chain was sequenced during a study of T-cell reconstitution after alpha-beta-depleted transplantation in children (dated by TCRdb to 2016 to 2017). Regarding the study in general: Using TCR repertoire profiling, the study followed T-cell immune reconstitution in a quantitative way in children after TCRalphabeta/CD19-depleted allogeneic hematopoietic cell transplantation.

V and J lose 2 bases and 6 bases, and a span of 14 bases separates them. The CDR3 sequence holds 14 residues, the cysteine and phenylalanine included. The sequence is cut down to CDR3 DNA, 42 bases in frame from base 1. CDR1 is given as SGHRS and CDR2 as YFSETQ, both from the germline V gene. The library was obtained by PCR. These reads were obtained on an Illumina HiSeq 2500. To normalize quantification of the TCRbeta repertoire, the TCR libraries were built with molecular barcoding that relied on unique molecular identifiers. Clones were called with MiXCR by TCRdb after fastp trimmed the public reads at Q25, and only in-frame beta chains were retained. Every distinct CDR3 protein forms one entry, paired with its most common genes and DNA. The sample data list 380,000 or so distinct CDR3 sequences, and about an eighth of these were observed just once. Roughly 4.5% of the sample is taken by the ten largest.

On this clonotype itself: The specificity of this receptor is unknown. The record has no base qualities; no much larger clone is one base away.

This receptor chain uses TRBV5-1 and TRBJ1-1; tentative D gene TRBD1, with 6 bases matching. The input for sequencing was PBMCs, taken from the stem cell graft. The TCR was taken from a human donor who donated a stem cell graft to a child with Fanconi anemia. The nucleotide sequence is TGCGCCAGCAGCTTCAGGGGCGGGGAGGCTGAAGCTTTCTTT. Translated, this is CASSFRGGEAEAFF. With the portions outside the CDR3 filled from the reference TRBV5-1 and TRBJ1-1 genes, the complete variable region becomes KAGVTQTPRYLIKTRGQQVTLSCSPISGHRSVSWYQQTPGQGLQFLFEYFSETQRNKGNFPGRFSGRQFSNSRSEMNVSTLELGDSALYLCASSFRGGEAEAFFGQGTRLTVV.